This TCR beta chain appears in the sequencing data of a study of shared clonotypes between healthy human individuals. The CDR3 extends over 14 amino acids. J lost 6 bases, V lost 2 bases, and 4 bases had no gene match. In germline, CDR1 is SGHTA, CDR2 FQGNSA. The method was immunoSEQ multiplex PCR; TCRdb's version includes in-frame clones alone and lacks a portion of them. This table holds some 2.3 million clones, over 90% found once. The table lists this clone with a count of one. Sequencing was carried out using naive CD4+ T cells from PBMCs. Described subset: CD45RA+ positively selected. The source of this sequence is a man in his late teens or twenties in good health. Some clones in this sample may be carry-over from other donors' samples. This chain links TRBV7-2 with TRBJ2-1; 7 nucleotides line up with TRBD1. The CDR3 nucleotides are TGTGCCAGCAGCTTAAGACGGACAGGCAATGAGCAGTTCTTC. Translated: CASSLRRTGNEQFF.